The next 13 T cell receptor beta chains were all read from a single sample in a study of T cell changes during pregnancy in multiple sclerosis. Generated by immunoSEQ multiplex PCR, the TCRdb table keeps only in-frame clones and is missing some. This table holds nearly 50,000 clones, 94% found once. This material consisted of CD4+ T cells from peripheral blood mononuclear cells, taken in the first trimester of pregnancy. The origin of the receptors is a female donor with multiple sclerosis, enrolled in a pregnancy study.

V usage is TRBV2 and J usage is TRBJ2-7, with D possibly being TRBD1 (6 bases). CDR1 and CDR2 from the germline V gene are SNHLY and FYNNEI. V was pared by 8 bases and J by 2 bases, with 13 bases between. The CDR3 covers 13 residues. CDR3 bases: TGTGCCAGCGGGATCTCAGGGGCCTACGAGCAGTACTTC. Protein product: CASGISGAYEQYF.

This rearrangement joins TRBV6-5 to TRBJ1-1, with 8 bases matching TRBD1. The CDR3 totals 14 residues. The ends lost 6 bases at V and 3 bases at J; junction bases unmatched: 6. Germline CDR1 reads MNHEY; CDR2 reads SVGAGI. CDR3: CASRDRATYTEAFF. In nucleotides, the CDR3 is TGTGCCAGCAGGGACAGGGCAACTTACACTGAAGCTTTCTTT.

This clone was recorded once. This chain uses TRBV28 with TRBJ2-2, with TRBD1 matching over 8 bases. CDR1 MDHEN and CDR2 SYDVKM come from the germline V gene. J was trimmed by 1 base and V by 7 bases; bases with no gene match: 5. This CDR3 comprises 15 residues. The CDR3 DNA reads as TGTGCCAGCAATGGACAGGGTGAGAACACCGGGGAGCTGTTTTTT. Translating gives CASNGQGENTGELFF.

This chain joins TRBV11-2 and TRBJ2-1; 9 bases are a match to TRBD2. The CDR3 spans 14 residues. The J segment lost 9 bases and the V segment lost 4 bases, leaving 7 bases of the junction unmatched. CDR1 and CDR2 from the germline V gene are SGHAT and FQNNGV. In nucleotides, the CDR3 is TGTGCCAGCAGCTCGGCCCCTAGCGGGGTTGAGCAGTTCTTC. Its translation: CASSSAPSGVEQFF.

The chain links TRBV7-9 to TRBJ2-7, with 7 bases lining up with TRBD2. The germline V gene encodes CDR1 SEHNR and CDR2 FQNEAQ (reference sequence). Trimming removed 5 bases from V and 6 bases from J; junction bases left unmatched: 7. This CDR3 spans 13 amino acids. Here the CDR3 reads CASSPDGGGEQYF. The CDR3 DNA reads TGTGCCAGCAGCCCCGATGGGGGGGGCGAGCAGTACTTC. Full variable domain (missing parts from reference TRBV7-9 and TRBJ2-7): DTGVSQNPRHKITKRGQNVTFRCDPISEHNRLYWYRQTLGQGPEFLTYFQNEAQLEKSRLLSDRFSAERPKGSFSTLEIQRTEQGDSAMYLCASSPDGGGEQYFGPGTRLTVT.

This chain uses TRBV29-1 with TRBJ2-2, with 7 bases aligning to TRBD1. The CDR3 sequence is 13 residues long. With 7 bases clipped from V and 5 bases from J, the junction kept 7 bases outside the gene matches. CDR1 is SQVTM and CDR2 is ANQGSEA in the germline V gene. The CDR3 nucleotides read TGCAGCGCCCGGACAGGCGGAACCGGGGAGCTGTTTTTT. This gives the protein CSARTGGTGELFF.

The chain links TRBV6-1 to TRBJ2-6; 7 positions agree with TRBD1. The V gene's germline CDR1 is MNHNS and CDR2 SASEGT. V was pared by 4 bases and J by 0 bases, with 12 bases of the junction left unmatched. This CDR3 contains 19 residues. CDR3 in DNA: TGTGCCAGCAGTGGAACGACAGGGTGGGCCACCTCTGGGGCCAACGTCCTGACTTTC. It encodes CASSGTTGWATSGANVLTF.

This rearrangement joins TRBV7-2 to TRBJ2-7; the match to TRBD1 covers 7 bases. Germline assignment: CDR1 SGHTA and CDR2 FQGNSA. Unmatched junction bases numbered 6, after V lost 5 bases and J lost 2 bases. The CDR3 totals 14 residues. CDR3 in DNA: TGTGCCAGCAGCCCCTACAGGGGCCCCTACGAGCAGTACTTC. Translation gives CASSPYRGPYEQYF.

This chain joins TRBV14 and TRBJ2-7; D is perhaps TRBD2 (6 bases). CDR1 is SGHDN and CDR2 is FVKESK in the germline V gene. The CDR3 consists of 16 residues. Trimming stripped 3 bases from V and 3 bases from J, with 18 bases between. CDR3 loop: CASSHLGSQGLYEQYF. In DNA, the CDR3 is TGTGCCAGCAGCCATTTAGGCTCCCAGGGACTCTACGAGCAGTACTTC.

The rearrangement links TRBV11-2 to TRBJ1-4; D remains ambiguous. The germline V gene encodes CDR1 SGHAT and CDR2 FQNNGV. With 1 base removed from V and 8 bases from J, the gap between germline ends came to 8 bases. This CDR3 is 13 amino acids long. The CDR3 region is CASSLGVGEKLFF. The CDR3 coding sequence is TGTGCCAGCAGCTTAGGGGTCGGGGAAAAACTGTTTTTT.

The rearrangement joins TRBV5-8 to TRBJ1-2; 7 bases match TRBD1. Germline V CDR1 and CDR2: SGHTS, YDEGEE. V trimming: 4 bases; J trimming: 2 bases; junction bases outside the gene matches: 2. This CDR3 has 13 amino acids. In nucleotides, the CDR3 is TGTGCCAGCAGCATACAGGGGAACTATGGCTACACCTTC. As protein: CASSIQGNYGYTF.

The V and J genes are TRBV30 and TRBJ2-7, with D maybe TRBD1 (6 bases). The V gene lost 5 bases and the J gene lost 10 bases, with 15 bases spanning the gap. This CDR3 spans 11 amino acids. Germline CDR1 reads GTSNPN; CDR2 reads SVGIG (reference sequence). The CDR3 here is CAWYDRWDQYF. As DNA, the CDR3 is TGTGCCTGGTATGACAGGTGGGATCAGTACTTC.

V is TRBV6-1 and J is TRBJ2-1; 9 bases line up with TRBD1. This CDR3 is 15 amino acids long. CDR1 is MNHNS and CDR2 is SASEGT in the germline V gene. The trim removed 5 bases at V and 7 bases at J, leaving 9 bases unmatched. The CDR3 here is CASSQPGTGRNEQFF. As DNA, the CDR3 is TGTGCCAGCAGTCAGCCGGGGACAGGGCGAAATGAGCAGTTCTTC.